These 21 T cell receptor beta chains originate from one sample sequenced in a study of T cell responses to AZD1222 COVID-19 vaccine. Libraries were prepared by immunoSEQ multiplex PCR; TCRdb keeps only in-frame clonotypes and omits some of them. The data contain about 190,000 clones, 85% to 95% of them singletons. The specimen was peripheral blood, collected 28 days after the second dose of the MenACWY control vaccine. The receptors originated from an adult who received the MenACWY meningococcal vaccine as a control.

The V and J genes are TRBV19 and TRBJ2-7; 7 nucleotides align to TRBD1. Germline V gene sequence: CDR1 LNHDA, CDR2 SQIVND (reference sequence). V dropped 8 bases and J dropped 3; count of bases not matched to a gene: 10. CDR3 length: 14 amino acids. The CDR3 bases are TGTGCCAGTCGAGAAACAGGGGCCGACTACGAGCAGTACTTC. Protein: CASRETGADYEQYF.

The chain couples TRBV7-3 to TRBJ2-1, with 13 bases that match TRBD2. V trimming: 1 base; J trimming: 7 bases; junction bases outside the gene matches: 22. This CDR3 region has 22 residues. In germline, CDR1 is SGHTA, CDR2 FQGTGA. Written as DNA, the CDR3 is TGTGCCAGCAGCTTAAGGCCCCGCACTAGCGGGAGGGCCTTTAAACAGTGGAATGAGCAGTTCTTC. It yields the protein CASSLRPRTSGRAFKQWNEQFF.

V and J are TRBV30 and TRBJ1-3; D is uncertain. Germline V gene sequence: CDR1 GTSNPN, CDR2 SVGIG (reference sequence). The V gene lost 0 bases and the J gene lost 0 bases, with 9 bases spanning the gap. The CDR3 length is 15 residues. The CDR3 sequence: CAWSVTAVSGNTIYF. For the CDR3, the DNA is TGTGCCTGGAGTGTAACGGCCGTCTCTGGAAACACCATATATTTT.

The chain carries TRBV7-9 and TRBJ2-5; D is possibly TRBD1 or TRBD2 (6 bases each). Germline CDR1 is SEHNR and CDR2 is FQNEAQ (reference sequence). This CDR3 contains 18 residues. Trimming pared 6 bases from V and 2 bases from J, leaving 25 bases between. The CDR3 nucleotides read TGTGCCAGCAGACCGACTTGGACCCGGAGGGGGTTACAAGAGACCCAGTACTTC. Its protein is CASRPTWTRRGLQETQYF.

V gene TRBV24-1 combines with J gene TRBJ2-7; TRBD1 matches at 7 bases. Germline V CDR1 and CDR2: KGHDR, SFDVKD. This CDR3 region has 16 residues. With V trimmed by 4 bases and J by 3 bases, 11 bases remained unmatched. For the CDR3, the DNA is TGTGCCACCAGTGACCCCCGACAGGGCGAAGTCTACGAGCAGTACTTC. It translates to CATSDPRQGEVYEQYF.

This chain uses TRBV19 with TRBJ1-1; possibly TRBD1 for D (5 bases). Germline V gene lookup returns CDR1 LNHDA and CDR2 SQIVND (reference sequence). This CDR3 is 14 amino acids long. Trimming stripped 5 bases from V and 3 bases from J, with 13 bases between. DNA for the CDR3: TGTGCCAGTAGTTCCCCGGGGGTAGACACTGAAGCTTTCTTT. This sequence encodes CASSSPGVDTEAFF.

The V gene is TRBV23-1, the J gene TRBJ1-2; D gene unclear. TRBV23-1 counts as an open reading frame of uncertain function. The V end was cut by 8 bases, the J end by 8 bases, with 21 bases between. This CDR3 has 14 residues. CDR3 DNA sequence: TGCGCCAGCGGGCTCCACTCGGGCCCCTGGGGCTACACCTTC. Translation gives CASGLHSGPWGYTF.

V is TRBV5-1 and J is TRBJ2-5, with D hard to call. Germline CDR1 and CDR2: SGHRS and YFSETQ. V lost 3 bases to trimming and J lost 2 bases, with 8 bases between them. The CDR3 totals 13 residues. As DNA, the CDR3 is TGCGCCAGCAGCTCGACGCTTCAAGAGACCCAGTACTTC. The encoded protein is CASSSTLQETQYF.

This chain uses TRBV7-2 with TRBJ2-2; tentatively, D is TRBD1 or TRBD2 (5 bases each). V lost 5 bases and J 5 bases, leaving 15 bases between the germline ends. CDR1 is SGHTA and CDR2 is FQGNSA in the germline V gene. The CDR3 has 15 amino acids. Here the CDR3 reads CASSARRQGTGELFF. Here the CDR3 DNA reads TGTGCCAGCAGCGCCCGGAGGCAGGGAACCGGGGAGCTGTTTTTT.

In DNA, the CDR3 is TGTGCCAGCTCGGACAGGCCCACGGTAGAGCAGTTCTTC. Protein: CASSDRPTVEQFF. The J gene is TRBJ2-1, the V gene TRBV6-5; 7 bases agree with TRBD1. There are 13 residues in the CDR3. V lost 8 bases, J lost 10 bases, and 11 bases stayed unmatched. Germline-derived CDR1 and CDR2 are MNHEY and SVGAGI.

V is TRBV6-4 and J is TRBJ1-2; tentatively, D is TRBD1 (5 bases). The CDR3 extends over 16 amino acids. Germline-derived CDR1 and CDR2 are MRHNA and SNTAGT. V lost 5 bases and J lost 4, with 20 bases in between. CDR3 sequence (DNA): TGTGCCAGCAGTTCCGGGACCGAACTTAATCTCTATGGCTACACCTTC. It yields the protein CASSSGTELNLYGYTF.

This chain joins TRBV19 and TRBJ2-7; a weak D match, TRBD1 (6 bases). Germline values: CDR1 LNHDA, CDR2 SQIVND (reference sequence). V was shortened by 5 bases and J by 3 bases, with 14 bases between the two germline ends. The CDR3 is 14 residues long. CDR3 coding DNA: TGTGCCAGTAGTCCTACACAGGGTAGCTACGAGCAGTACTTC. Translated, it gives CASSPTQGSYEQYF.

This chain connects TRBV19 to TRBJ1-4; 7 nucleotides align to TRBD1. CDR1 and CDR2 from the germline V gene are LNHDA and SQIVND (reference sequence). After removal of 3 bases from V and 14 bases from J, the junction contained 24 bases not matched to a gene. The CDR3 is made up of 18 amino acids. The CDR3 loop reads CASSIGPGTVMSQSPLFF. In nucleotides, the CDR3 is TGTGCCAGTAGTATTGGGCCCGGGACAGTGATGTCCCAAAGCCCCCTGTTTTTT.

The V gene is TRBV18, the J gene TRBJ1-1; D not certain. CDR3 length: 15 amino acids. Trimming cost V 0 bases and J 0 bases, with 8 bases left between them. The V gene's germline CDR1 is KGHSH and CDR2 LQKENI. CDR3 in DNA: TGTGCCAGCTCACCACCGGCGGGGATGAACACTGAAGCTTTCTTT. Translating it yields CASSPPAGMNTEAFF.

This chain links TRBV2 with TRBJ1-1, with unresolved D. V was trimmed by 3 bases and J by 5 bases, leaving 19 bases between them. CDR1 is SNHLY and CDR2 is FYNNEI in the germline V gene. The CDR3 consists of 16 residues. The CDR3 DNA sequence: TGTGCCAGCAGTGAGACGGTCCGGGGAGAAGGAACTGAAGCTTTCTTT. Protein product: CASSETVRGEGTEAFF.

The chain's CDR3 is CASSASAGSIQETQYF. The CDR3 DNA reads as TGTGCCAGCAGTGCCTCAGCAGGGAGCATCCAAGAGACCCAGTACTTC. The rearrangement joins TRBV6-1 to TRBJ2-5; tentatively, D is TRBD1 or TRBD2 (5 bases each). In germline, CDR1 is MNHNS, CDR2 SASEGT. The CDR3 contains 16 residues. V lost 4 bases, J lost 1 base, and 16 bases lay in between.

The chain recombines TRBV24-1 with TRBJ1-5; D call uncertain. This CDR3 comprises 13 residues. Looked up from germline, CDR1 is KGHDR and CDR2 is SFDVKD. V lost 4 bases to trimming and J lost 3 bases, with 6 bases between them. The CDR3 nucleotides read TGTGCCACCAGTGACCTGAACAATCAGCCCCAGCATTTT. Protein product: CATSDLNNQPQHF.

A few counts support this clone. The chain recombines TRBV18 with TRBJ2-4; 10 nucleotides align to TRBD1. The CDR3 is made up of 18 amino acids. J gave up 1 base and V 4 bases, and 10 bases lay outside the gene matches. CDR1 and CDR2 (germline): KGHSH, LQKENI. Here the CDR3 reads CASSQHTPGQGAKNIQYF. The CDR3 DNA sequence: TGTGCCAGCTCACAACATACACCGGGACAGGGGGCCAAAAACATTCAGTACTTC.

The V and J genes are TRBV10-1 and TRBJ2-2; D remains ambiguous. Germline V gene lookup returns CDR1 WNHNN and CDR2 SYGVQD (reference sequence). There are 16 residues in the CDR3. V dropped 3 bases and J dropped 0 bases, with 11 bases sitting between them. CDR3 nucleotides: TGCGCCAGCAGTGATGCACGGAACGCGAACACCGGGGAGCTGTTTTTT. Translating gives CASSDARNANTGELFF.

The chain combines TRBV7-9 with TRBJ1-3; D perhaps matches TRBD1 (6 bases). The germline CDR1 and CDR2 sequences are SEHNR and FQNEAQ (reference sequence). This CDR3 has 15 residues. V lost 4 bases, J lost 7 bases, and 17 bases lay in between. CDR3 nucleotides: TGTGCCAGCAGCTGGGGGGGGCAGTTCACGAACACCATATATTTT. Translated: CASSWGGQFTNTIYF.

The rearrangement joins TRBV12-3 or TRBV12-4 to TRBJ1-2, with D uncertain. V shed 5 bases and J shed 8 bases, with 15 bases lying between them. This CDR3 comprises 13 residues. CDR3 protein: CASSPSSWWGYTF. The CDR3 nucleotides read TGTGCCAGCAGTCCATCCTCATGGTGGGGCTACACCTTC.